The 6 T cell receptor beta chains below come from one sample, sequenced in a study of somatic mutations in cytotoxic T cells in rheumatoid arthritis. Assay: immunoSEQ multiplex PCR; the TCRdb copy retains only in-frame clones and omits some. Here the sample spans some 14,000 clones, 65% to 75% being singletons. Sequencing was performed on CD8+ T cells sorted from blood. The receptors here all came from an adult with rheumatoid arthritis.

In this sample, this clone turned up a few times. The J gene is TRBJ1-1, the V gene TRBV5-1, with D perhaps matching TRBD1 (6 bases). CDR1 is SGHRS and CDR2 is YFSETQ in the germline V gene. V lost 7 bases and J lost 4, with 17 bases in between. The CDR3 is 14 amino acids. The CDR3 loop is CASATGSGSTEAFF. The DNA of the CDR3 is TGCGCCAGCGCTACAGGGAGCGGAAGCACTGAAGCTTTCTTT.

This chain joins TRBV5-4 and TRBJ1-1; 9 positions match TRBD1. V trimming: 4 bases; J trimming: 4 bases; junction bases outside the gene matches: 5. Germline CDR1 reads SGHNT; CDR2 reads YYREEE (reference sequence). The CDR3 runs 14 residues. Written as DNA, the CDR3 is TGTGCCAGCAGCAGAACGACAGGGGGCACTGAAGCTTTCTTT. It codes for CASSRTTGGTEAFF. The entire variable domain, with the rest obtained from reference TRBV5-4 and TRBJ1-1, is as follows: ETGVTQSPTHLIKTRGQQVTLRCSSQSGHNTVSWYQQALGQGPQFIFQYYREEENGRGNFPPRFSGLQFPNYSSELNVNALELDDSALYLCASSRTTGGTEAFFGQGTRLTVV.

The chain combines TRBV27 with TRBJ2-1; 8 nucleotides line up with TRBD1. J was trimmed by 4 bases and V by 4 bases; bases with no gene match: 6. Germline V gene sequence: CDR1 MNHEY, CDR2 SMNVEV (reference sequence). The CDR3 runs to 15 residues. The CDR3 DNA is TGTGCCAGCAGTTGGGCAGGGGGCAGTTACAATGAGCAGTTCTTC. Translation gives CASSWAGGSYNEQFF.

J is TRBJ1-1 and V is TRBV6-5; TRBD1 might be the D (5 bases). CDR3 length: 14 amino acids. Trimming took off 4 bases at V and 0 bases at J, with 9 bases between the two ends. Germline V gives CDR1 MNHEY, CDR2 SVGAGI. The CDR3 is CASSSAGMNTEAFF. The CDR3 DNA follows: TGTGCCAGCAGTTCGGCAGGGATGAACACTGAAGCTTTCTTT.

V usage is TRBV7-7 and J usage is TRBJ2-2, with 7 nucleotides matching TRBD1. V lost 6 bases, J lost 1 base, and 5 bases stayed unmatched. Germline-derived CDR1 and CDR2 are SSHAT and FNYEAQ (reference sequence). This CDR3 comprises 15 residues. CDR3 sequence: CASSPRTGNTGELFF. In DNA form, the CDR3 reads TGTGCCAGCAGTCCCAGGACAGGGAACACCGGGGAGCTGTTTTTT.

For this clone: The conserved phenylalanine or tryptophan is not found at the CDR3 terminus, so this likely reflects a read error. The DNA is left out, because the CDR3 cannot be placed on it with certainty; the CDR3 is given as TCRdb lists it. The chain joins TRBV2 to TRBJ1-1; TRBD1, as called in the table, went unchecked against the DNA. With termini counted, the CDR3 has 8 amino acids. Germline-derived CDR1 and CDR2 are SNHLY and FYNNEI. The CDR3 sequence: CASSDSCC.